Sequencing of this T cell receptor (beta chain) was carried out in a study of T cell clones after liver transplantation. For the study at large: At least one year of complete immunosuppression withdrawal without enzymes over twice normal defined tolerance. Timepoints were pre-transplant, pre-withdrawal, and after withdrawal was completed or failed.

The repertoire was sequenced with immunoSEQ multiplex PCR; TCRdb's copy has only in-frame clones and lacks some. The sample lists 45,000 to 60,000 clones; less than 85% were seen once. CD3+CD4+ and CD3+CD8+ cells were FACS-sorted from thawed unstimulated PBMCs. The V gene's germline CDR1 is SGHAT and CDR2 FQNNGV. This CDR3 has 13 amino acids. V was pared by 5 bases and J by 4 bases, with 11 bases between. A word on this clone: Its antigen is currently unknown.

Findings and limits, study-wide: The donor-reactive repertoire was only partly measurable in a couple of subjects, lacking donor cells.

The receptor comes from a human patient who received a liver transplant. Among the T cells, some may be from the graft donor. The sequences come from CD4+ T cells from blood, collected at the approximately 15-month timepoint. The chain is built from TRBV11-2 and TRBJ1-2, with a possible D match to TRBD1 (5 bases). This CDR3 is CASSGGTRYGYTF. DNA for the CDR3: TGTGCCAGCAGCGGCGGGACTCGCTATGGCTACACCTTC.